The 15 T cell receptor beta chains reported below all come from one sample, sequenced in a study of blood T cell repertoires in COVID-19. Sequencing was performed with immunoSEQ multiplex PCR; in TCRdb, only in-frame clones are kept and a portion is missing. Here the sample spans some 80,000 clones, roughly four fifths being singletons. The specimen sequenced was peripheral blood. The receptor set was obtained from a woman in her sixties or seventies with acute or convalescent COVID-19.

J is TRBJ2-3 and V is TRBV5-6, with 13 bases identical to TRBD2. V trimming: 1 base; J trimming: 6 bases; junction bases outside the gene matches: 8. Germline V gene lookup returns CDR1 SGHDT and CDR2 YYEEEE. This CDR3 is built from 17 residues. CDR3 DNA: TGTGCCAGCAGCTTGCCGGTTGGACTAGCGGGAGAGGATACGCAGTATTTT. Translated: CASSLPVGLAGEDTQYF.

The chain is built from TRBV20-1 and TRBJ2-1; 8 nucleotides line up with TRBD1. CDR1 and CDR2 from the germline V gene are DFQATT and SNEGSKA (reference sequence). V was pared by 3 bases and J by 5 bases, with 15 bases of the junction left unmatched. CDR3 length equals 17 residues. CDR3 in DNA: TGCAGTGCTAGTTACCCCCCGACAGGGGTCTTCAACAATGAGCAGTTCTTC. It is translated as CSASYPPTGVFNNEQFF.

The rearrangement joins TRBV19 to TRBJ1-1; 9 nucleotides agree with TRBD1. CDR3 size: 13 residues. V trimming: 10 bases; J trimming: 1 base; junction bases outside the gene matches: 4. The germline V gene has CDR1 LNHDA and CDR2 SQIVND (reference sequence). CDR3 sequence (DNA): TGTGCCACCATGGACAGGGGGAACACTGAAGCTTTCTTT. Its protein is CATMDRGNTEAFF.

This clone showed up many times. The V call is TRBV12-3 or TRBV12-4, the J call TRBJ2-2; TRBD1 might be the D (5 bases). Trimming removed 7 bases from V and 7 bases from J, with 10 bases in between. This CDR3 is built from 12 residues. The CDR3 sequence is CASIGAGGELFF. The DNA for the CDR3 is TGTGCCAGCATAGGGGCCGGCGGGGAGCTGTTTTTT.

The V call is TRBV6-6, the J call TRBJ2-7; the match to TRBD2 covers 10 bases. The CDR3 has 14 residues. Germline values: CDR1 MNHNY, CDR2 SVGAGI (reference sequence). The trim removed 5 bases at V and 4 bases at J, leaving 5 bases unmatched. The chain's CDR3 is CASSLGLAEYEQYF. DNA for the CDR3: TGTGCCAGCAGTCTCGGACTAGCGGAATACGAGCAGTACTTC.

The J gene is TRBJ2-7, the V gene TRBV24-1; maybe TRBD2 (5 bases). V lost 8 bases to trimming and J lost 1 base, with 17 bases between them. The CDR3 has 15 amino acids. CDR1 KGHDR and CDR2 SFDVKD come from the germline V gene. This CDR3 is CATIEGQSYSYEQYF. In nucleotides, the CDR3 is TGTGCCACCATCGAGGGCCAGTCGTATTCCTACGAGCAGTACTTC.

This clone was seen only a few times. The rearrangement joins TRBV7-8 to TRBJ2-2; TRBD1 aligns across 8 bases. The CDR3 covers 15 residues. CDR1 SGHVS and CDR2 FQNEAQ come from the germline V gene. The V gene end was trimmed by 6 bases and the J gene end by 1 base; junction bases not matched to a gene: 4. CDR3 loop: CASRPDRGNTGELFF. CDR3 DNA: TGTGCCAGCAGACCCGACAGGGGGAACACCGGGGAGCTGTTTTTT.

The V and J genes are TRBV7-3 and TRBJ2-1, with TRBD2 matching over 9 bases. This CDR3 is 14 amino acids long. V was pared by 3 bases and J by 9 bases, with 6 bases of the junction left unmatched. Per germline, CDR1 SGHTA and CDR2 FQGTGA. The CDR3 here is CASSLLAGDSEQFF. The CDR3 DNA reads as TGTGCCAGCAGCTTGTTAGCGGGAGATTCTGAGCAGTTCTTC.

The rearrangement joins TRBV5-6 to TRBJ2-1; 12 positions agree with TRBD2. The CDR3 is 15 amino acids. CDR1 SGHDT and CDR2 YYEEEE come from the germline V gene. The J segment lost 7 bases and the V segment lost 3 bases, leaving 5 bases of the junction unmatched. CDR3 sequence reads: CASSSGLAGNNEQFF. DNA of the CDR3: TGTGCCAGCAGCTCCGGACTAGCGGGAAATAATGAGCAGTTCTTC.

CDR3 coding DNA: TGTGCCAGCACCCCCTCCGTGCGTTTAGGCACAGATACGCAGTATTTT. Translating gives CASTPSVRLGTDTQYF. The J gene is TRBJ2-3, the V gene TRBV2; D ambiguous. V was clipped by 7 bases and J by 1 base, with 18 bases between them. This CDR3 is built from 16 residues. CDR1 is SNHLY and CDR2 is FYNNEI in the germline V gene. The full variable domain, with the rest looked up from reference TRBV2 and TRBJ2-3, is EPEVTQTPSHQVTQMGQEVILRCVPISNHLYFYWYRQILGQKVEFLVSFYNNEISEKSEIFDDQFSVERPDGSNFTLKIRSTKLEDSAMYFCASTPSVRLGTDTQYFGPGTRLTVL.

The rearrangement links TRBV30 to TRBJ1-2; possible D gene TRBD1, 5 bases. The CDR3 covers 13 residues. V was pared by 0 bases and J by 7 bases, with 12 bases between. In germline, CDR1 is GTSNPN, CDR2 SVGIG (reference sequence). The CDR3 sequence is CAWSVGSGSGYTF. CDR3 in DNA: TGTGCCTGGAGTGTAGGATCAGGGTCTGGCTACACCTTC.

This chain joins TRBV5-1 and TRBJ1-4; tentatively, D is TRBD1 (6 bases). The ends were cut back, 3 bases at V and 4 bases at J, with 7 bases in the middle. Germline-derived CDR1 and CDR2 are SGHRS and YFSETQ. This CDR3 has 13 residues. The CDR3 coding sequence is TGCGCCAGCAGCTCACAGGGTAATGAAAAACTGTTTTTT. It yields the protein CASSSQGNEKLFF.

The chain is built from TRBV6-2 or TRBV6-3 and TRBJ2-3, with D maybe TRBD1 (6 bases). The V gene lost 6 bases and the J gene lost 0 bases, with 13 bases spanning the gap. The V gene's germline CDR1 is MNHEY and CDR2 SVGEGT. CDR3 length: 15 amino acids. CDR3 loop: CASSTQGQSTDTQYF. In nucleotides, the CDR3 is TGTGCCAGCAGCACCCAAGGACAGAGCACAGATACGCAGTATTTT.

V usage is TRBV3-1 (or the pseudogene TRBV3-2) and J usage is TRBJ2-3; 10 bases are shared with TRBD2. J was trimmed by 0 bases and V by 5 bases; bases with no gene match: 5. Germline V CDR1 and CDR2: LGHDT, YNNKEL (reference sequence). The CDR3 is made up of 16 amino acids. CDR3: CASSLASGRSTDTQYF. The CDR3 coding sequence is TGTGCCAGCAGCTTGGCTAGCGGGAGAAGCACAGATACGCAGTATTTT.

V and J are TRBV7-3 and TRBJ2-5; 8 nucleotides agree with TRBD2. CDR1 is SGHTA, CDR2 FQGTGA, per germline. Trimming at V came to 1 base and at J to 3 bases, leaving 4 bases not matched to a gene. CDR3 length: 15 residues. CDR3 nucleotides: TGTGCCAGCAGCTTAAATGCGGGAGGAGAAGAGACCCAGTACTTC. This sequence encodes CASSLNAGGEETQYF.